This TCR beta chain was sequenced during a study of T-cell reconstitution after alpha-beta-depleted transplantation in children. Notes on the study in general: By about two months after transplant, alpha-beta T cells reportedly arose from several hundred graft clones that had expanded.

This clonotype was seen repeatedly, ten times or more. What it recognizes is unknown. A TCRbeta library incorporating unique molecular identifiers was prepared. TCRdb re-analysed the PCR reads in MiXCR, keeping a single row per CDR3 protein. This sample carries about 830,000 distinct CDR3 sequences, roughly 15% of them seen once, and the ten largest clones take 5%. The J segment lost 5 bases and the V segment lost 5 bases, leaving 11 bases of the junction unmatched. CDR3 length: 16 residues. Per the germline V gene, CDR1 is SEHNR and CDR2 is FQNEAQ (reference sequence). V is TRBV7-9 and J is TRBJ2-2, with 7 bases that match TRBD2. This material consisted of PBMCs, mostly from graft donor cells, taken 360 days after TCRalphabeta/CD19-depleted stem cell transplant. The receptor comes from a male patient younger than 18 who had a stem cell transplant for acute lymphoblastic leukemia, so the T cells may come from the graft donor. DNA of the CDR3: TGTGCCAGCAGCCCTTTCCCGGGACTACCGACCGGGGAGCTGTTTTTT. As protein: CASSPFPGLPTGELFF.